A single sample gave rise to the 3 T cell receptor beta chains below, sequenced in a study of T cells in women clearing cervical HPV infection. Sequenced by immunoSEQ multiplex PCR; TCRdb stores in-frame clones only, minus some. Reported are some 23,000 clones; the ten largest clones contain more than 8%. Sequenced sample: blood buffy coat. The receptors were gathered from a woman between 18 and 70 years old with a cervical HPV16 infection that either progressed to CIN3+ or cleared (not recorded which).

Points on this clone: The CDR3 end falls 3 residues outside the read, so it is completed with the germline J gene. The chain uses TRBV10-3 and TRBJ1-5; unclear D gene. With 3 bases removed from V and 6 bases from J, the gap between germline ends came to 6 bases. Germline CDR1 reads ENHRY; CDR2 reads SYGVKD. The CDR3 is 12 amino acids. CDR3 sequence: CAISESVQPQHF. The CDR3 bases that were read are TGTGCCATCAGTGAATCAGTTCAGCCC.

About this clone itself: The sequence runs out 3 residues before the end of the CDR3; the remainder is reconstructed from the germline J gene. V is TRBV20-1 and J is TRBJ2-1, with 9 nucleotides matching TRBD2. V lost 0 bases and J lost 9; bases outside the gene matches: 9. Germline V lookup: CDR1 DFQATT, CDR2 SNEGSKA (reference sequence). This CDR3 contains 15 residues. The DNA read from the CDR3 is TGCAGTGCTAGAGAACCGAGTAGCGGGAGTACTGAG. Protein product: CSAREPSSGSTE. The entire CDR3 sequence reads CSAREPSSGSTEQFF.

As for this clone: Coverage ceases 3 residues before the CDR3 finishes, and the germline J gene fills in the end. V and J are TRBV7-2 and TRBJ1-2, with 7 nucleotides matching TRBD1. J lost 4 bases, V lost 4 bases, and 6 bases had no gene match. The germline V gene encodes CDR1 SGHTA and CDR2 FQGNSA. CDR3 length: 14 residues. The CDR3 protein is CASSSQTGTYGYTF. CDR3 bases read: TGTGCCAGCAGCTCTCAGACAGGGACCTATGGC.